This T cell receptor (beta chain) is drawn from a study of T cell changes during pregnancy in multiple sclerosis. CDR1 and CDR2 (germline): LNHDA, SQIVND (reference sequence). Trimming took off 6 bases at V and 6 bases at J, with 15 bases between the two ends. The CDR3 runs to 14 residues. Profiling relied on immunoSEQ multiplex PCR, and the TCRdb table lists in-frame clones only, not all of them. This sample has tens of thousands of clones, with roughly 96% found just once. This clonotype was obtained from a female donor with multiple sclerosis, enrolled in a pregnancy study. The specimen comprised peripheral blood, sampled in the second trimester of pregnancy. The chain is built from TRBV19 and TRBJ1-5; no firm D call. This chain's CDR3 is CASSYSVGGQPQHF. The CDR3 nucleotides are TGTGCCAGTAGCTATTCAGTTGGCGGTCAGCCCCAGCATTTT.